The subject of this entry is one TCR beta chain. Study processing details: Reference gene primer amplification gave nucleated cell count estimates. The repertoire was sequenced with immunoSEQ multiplex PCR; TCRdb's copy has only in-frame clones and lacks some. The DNA gave D and trimming, while V, J and clone size come from that table. The sample holds 150,000 or so clones, 84% seen once. Germline V lookup: CDR1 SGHVS, CDR2 FQNEAQ. This CDR3 is 13 amino acids long. Trimming at V came to 6 bases and at J to 7 bases, leaving 5 bases not matched to a gene. This sample stems from a study of blood T cell repertoires in COVID-19. Study as a whole: COVID-19 samples, acute and convalescent, were from the United States, Italy and Spain. Sample material is recorded as cDNA or gDNA derived from T cells, B-cell-depleted T cells, or PBMCs.

The rearrangement joins TRBV7-8 to TRBJ1-4, with 7 bases fitting TRBD1. Sequencing was performed on peripheral blood. The source of this sequence is a man between 18 and 35 years old with active or convalescent COVID-19. The CDR3 is CASRLRDSEKLFF. CDR3 sequence (DNA): TGTGCCAGCAGATTGAGGGACAGTGAAAAACTGTTTTTT.